Sequencing of this TCR beta chain was carried out in a study of CD8 T cells in Susac syndrome. Study-level results: Individuals included in the TCR sequencing and HLA analysis were acknowledged by the study to be relatively few in number.

Sequencing targeted TCR beta in T cells from blood (CD8+ and CD4+). TEMRA cells were enriched by FACS, and CD4+ and CD8+ T cells were negatively isolated. Random hexamers were used to reverse transcribe 0.5 to 1 ug of RNA. The immunoSEQ assay covered 54 Vbeta and 13 Jbeta segments for CDR3. One entry per CDR3 protein results from TCRdb running MiXCR on the immunoSEQ multiplex PCR reads. The table has about 300,000 distinct CDR3 sequences, 85% seen once. To note about this clonotype: Its antigen is still unknown.

The CDR3 is 12 amino acids. The V and J ends lost 4 bases and 4 bases respectively, with 5 bases between them. Germline CDR1 KGHDR, CDR2 SFDVKD. This receptor was obtained from a human donor with multiple sclerosis. The sample taken for sequencing was CD8+ T cells from PBMCs. This chain uses TRBV24-1 with TRBJ2-3, with unresolved D. The CDR3 bases are TGTGCCACCAGTGACTCAGCAGATACGCAGTATTTT. Amino acids: CATSDSADTQYF.